A single sample gave rise to the 15 T cell receptor beta chains below, sequenced in a study of post-analysis software for immune sequencing data. For these receptors, no antigen is known. Whole-study findings and limits: There were five TRBV segments more frequent in patients than controls, and TRBV5-6, TRBV5-1 and TRBV20-1 were among them.

Unique molecular identifiers had been added to the TCR beta cDNA libraries. A single record per CDR3 protein comes from TCRdb applying MiXCR to the PCR reads. This sample yields some 450,000 distinct CDR3 sequences, of which approximately 46% are seen a single time; about 12% belongs to the top ten. Sample: blood. The source is a girl aged 10 to 17 with multiple sclerosis.

This clonotype has just a few counts. V is TRBV5-6 and J is TRBJ2-1, with D possibly being TRBD1 or TRBD2 (5 bases each). Between the trimmed V and J ends, which lost 4 bases and 0 bases, there was a span of 8 bases. Germline-derived CDR1 and CDR2 are SGHDT and YYEEEE. This CDR3 comprises 14 residues. CDR3 protein: CASSPRGSYNEQFF. The CDR3 nucleotides are TGTGCCAGCAGCCCGAGGGGCTCCTACAATGAGCAGTTCTTC.

Comment on this clonotype: A read error may produce the germline difference seen at one junction end. CDR3 coding DNA: TGCGCCAGCGGCTTGACAGGATTAGCGGAAGATACGCAGTATTTT. It specifies CASGLTGLAEDTQYF. This rearrangement joins TRBV5-1 to TRBJ2-3; D might be TRBD1 or TRBD2, each matching 6 bases. The CDR3 has 15 residues. Looked up from germline, CDR1 is SGHRS and CDR2 is YFSETQ.

This clonotype was counted a single time. The chain combines TRBV7-9 with TRBJ2-5, with D perhaps given as TRBD1 or TRBD2 (5 bases each). V lost 5 bases, J lost 13 bases, and 23 bases lay in between. The CDR3 is 14 amino acids. Germline V gene data show CDR1 as SEHNR and CDR2 as FQNEAQ (reference sequence). The CDR3 loop is CASSVPGPAVPWYF. As DNA, the CDR3 is TGTGCCAGCAGCGTACCGGGACCAGCCGTTCCCTGGTACTTC.

This clonotype was detected only a few times. This rearrangement joins TRBV29-1 to TRBJ2-7; a possible D gene is TRBD1 (6 bases). Looked up from germline, CDR1 is SQVTM and CDR2 is ANQGSEA. Trimming removed 4 bases at V and 2 bases at J, with 12 bases between. The CDR3 has 13 amino acids. The CDR3: CSVAGTQTYEQYF. CDR3 DNA: TGCAGCGTTGCCGGGACACAAACCTACGAGCAGTACTTC.

The rearrangement links TRBV25-1 to TRBJ2-6, with a tentative D call TRBD1 (6 bases). The germline V and J ends were trimmed by 1 base and 4 bases, with 14 bases remaining between them. The CDR3 spans 17 residues. Germline V gene data show CDR1 as MGHDK and CDR2 as SYGVNS. This chain's CDR3 is CASSESRGHTGANVLTF. The CDR3 nucleotides are TGTGCCAGCAGTGAATCCAGGGGCCATACCGGGGCCAACGTCCTGACTTTC.

This chain joins TRBV20-1 and TRBJ2-1; 10 nucleotides line up with TRBD2. The CDR3 is 15 residues long. Germline V gene lookup returns CDR1 DFQATT and CDR2 SNEGSKA (reference sequence). Trimming removed 5 bases from V and 6 bases from J; junction bases left unmatched: 10. The CDR3 is CSAEHLAGDLNEQFF. In DNA form, the CDR3 reads TGCAGTGCTGAACATCTAGCGGGAGACCTCAATGAGCAGTTCTTC.

This clonotype was counted a few times. The V call is TRBV24-1, the J call TRBJ1-2; TRBD1 agrees at 7 bases. The length of the CDR3 is 14 residues. Trimming took 4 bases from V and 7 from J; bases not matched to a gene: 8. The germline CDR1 and CDR2 sequences are KGHDR and SFDVKD. CDR3 coding DNA: TGTGCCACCAGTGACATTGACAGGGTGGCTGGCTACACCTTC. Translated: CATSDIDRVAGYTF.

The chain employs TRBV10-2 and TRBJ2-7; TRBD2 might be the D (7 bases). V was cut by 2 bases and J by 3 bases, with 26 bases left in between. The length of the CDR3 is 19 residues. In germline, CDR1 is WSHSY, CDR2 SAAADI. Written as DNA, the CDR3 is TGCGCCAGCAGTGAGATAAGGACAGACTCTCTAGCGGAAAACTACGAGCAGTACTTC. Translated: CASSEIRTDSLAENYEQYF.

This chain joins TRBV12-3 or TRBV12-4 and TRBJ2-3, with D hard to call. Trimming pared 7 bases from V and 6 bases from J, leaving 11 bases between. This CDR3 is built from 12 residues. CDR3: CASTLAADTQYF. The CDR3 nucleotides are TGTGCCAGCACGCTGGCCGCGGATACGCAGTATTTT.

The J gene is TRBJ2-1, the V gene TRBV29-1; TRBD1 aligns across 11 bases. The CDR3 has 14 amino acids. Germline V gene sequence: CDR1 SQVTM, CDR2 ANQGSEA. After removal of 8 bases from V and 7 bases from J, the junction contained 10 bases not matched to a gene. This chain's CDR3 is CSTQDRGLENEQFF. In nucleotides, the CDR3 is TGCAGCACACAGGACAGGGGGCTGGAGAATGAGCAGTTCTTC.

This sequence joins TRBV12-3 or TRBV12-4 and TRBJ2-5; 15 nucleotides agree with TRBD2. Trimming removed 5 bases from V and 4 bases from J; junction bases left unmatched: 2. This CDR3 has 15 amino acids. The CDR3 loop is CASSRTSGGGETQYF. As DNA, the CDR3 is TGTGCCAGCAGTAGGACTAGCGGGGGGGGAGAGACCCAGTACTTC.

The chain links TRBV7-9 to TRBJ2-5; D gene uncertain. With 8 bases removed from V and 4 bases from J, the gap between germline ends came to 20 bases. CDR1 and CDR2 from the germline V gene are SEHNR and FQNEAQ (reference sequence). The CDR3 consists of 15 residues. CDR3 sequence reads: CASLRKAWARETQYF. CDR3 DNA: TGTGCCAGCCTTCGAAAGGCGTGGGCCAGAGAGACCCAGTACTTC.

Only a few counts were recorded for this clonotype. CDR3 coding DNA: TGTGCCAGCAGTCCCCCGACAGGGTACCAAGAGACCCAGTACTTC. Translation: CASSPPTGYQETQYF. The V call is TRBV28, the J call TRBJ2-5, with 7 bases identical to TRBD1. The trim removed 5 bases at V and 0 bases at J, leaving 6 bases unmatched. The CDR3 totals 15 residues. Germline V gene data show CDR1 as MDHEN and CDR2 as SYDVKM. Together with reference TRBV28 and TRBJ2-5, the CDR3 gives the full variable domain: DVKVTQSSRYLVKRTGEKVFLECVQDMDHENMFWYRQDPGLGLRLIYFSYDVKMKEKGDIPEGYSVSREKKERFSLILESASTNQTSMYLCASSPPTGYQETQYFGPGTRLLVL.

The V call is TRBV29-1, the J call TRBJ2-5, with a tentative D call TRBD1 (6 bases). The CDR3 sequence is 11 residues long. Germline V gene lookup returns CDR1 SQVTM and CDR2 ANQGSEA. Trimming took 5 bases from V and 2 from J, leaving 6 bases between them. The CDR3 nucleotides read TGCAGCGTTAGGGGGCAAGAGACCCAGTACTTC. Amino acids: CSVRGQETQYF.

The chain joins TRBV7-9 to TRBJ2-7; TRBD2 matches 8 bases. The V segment lost 1 base and the J segment 1 base; nucleotides outside the gene matches: 3. The CDR3 covers 15 residues. Per germline, CDR1 SEHNR and CDR2 FQNEAQ (reference sequence). The CDR3 nucleotides are TGTGCCAGCAGCTTAGGTGGGACTAGATCCTACGAGCAGTACTTC. Translation gives CASSLGGTRSYEQYF.